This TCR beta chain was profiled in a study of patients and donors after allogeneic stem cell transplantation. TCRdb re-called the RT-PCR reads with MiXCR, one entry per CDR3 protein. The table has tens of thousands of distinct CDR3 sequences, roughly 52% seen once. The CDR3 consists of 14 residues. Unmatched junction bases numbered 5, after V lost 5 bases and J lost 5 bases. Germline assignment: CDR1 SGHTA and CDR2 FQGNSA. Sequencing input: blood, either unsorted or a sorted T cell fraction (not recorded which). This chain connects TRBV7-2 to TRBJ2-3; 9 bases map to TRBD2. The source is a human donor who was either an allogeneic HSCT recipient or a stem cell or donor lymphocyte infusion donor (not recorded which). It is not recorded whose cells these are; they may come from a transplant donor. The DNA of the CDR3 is TGTGCCAGCAGCCCGCTAGCGGGACTAGATACGCAGTATTTT. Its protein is CASSPLAGLDTQYF.